A selection of T cell receptor beta chains follows, all from one sample in a study of cytomegalovirus exposure and HLA in healthy donors. Assay: immunoSEQ multiplex PCR; the TCRdb copy retains only in-frame clones and omits some. The table has 210,000 or so clones, approximately 79% seen once; the top ten hold around 1.8%. Source material: PBMCs. The receptor set was obtained from a man younger than 35 in good health and CMV-seronegative. CDR3s include the opening cysteine and the closing phenylalanine or tryptophan. The D gene is left open where the match is weak. The listing skips clone size in some rows; elsewhere it reads once, few, many or a size class.

TGTGCTAGCAGCCACGACATATACAATGAGCAGTTCTTC,CASSHDIYNEQFF,.,TRBJ2-1,.,TRBV7-7
TGTGCCAGCAGCTTGAGCGGGAGAGTTGCCGGGGAGCTGTTTTTT,CASSLSGRVAGELFF,few,TRBJ2-2,TRBD2,TRBV9
TGTGCCAGCAGTTTGCAGGGGCGATCCTACGAGCAGTACTTC,CASSLQGRSYEQYF,.,TRBJ2-7,.,TRBV27
TGTGCCAGCAACCCTACCGGGGGGGCTGGGTACGAGCAGTACTTC,CASNPTGGAGYEQYF,.,TRBJ2-7,TRBD2,TRBV5-6
TGTGCCAGCAGCTTGGTAGGGGCCACGGATGGCTACACCTTC,CASSLVGATDGYTF,.,TRBJ1-2,.,TRBV5-4
TGTGCCAGCAGCGCCCGGACAGACGAGTCTTCCTATAATTCACCCCTCCACTTT,CASSARTDESSYNSPLHF,.,TRBJ1-6,.,TRBV21-1
TGTGCCAGCAGTTTAAGGGGCGGGACAGGATCAAATCAGCCCCAGCATTTT,CASSLRGGTGSNQPQHF,.,TRBJ1-5,TRBD1,TRBV28
TGTGCCAGCAGCAAGGAGGGACAGGGACCCTACGAGCAGTACTTC,CASSKEGQGPYEQYF,.,TRBJ2-7,TRBD1,TRBV9
TGTGCCAGCAGGGAGCGGGGCCCCCCTCGGGAGCAGTACTTC,CASRERGPPREQYF,.,TRBJ2-7,TRBD2,TRBV6-5
TGTGCCAGTAGTATGGGGGCCCAGGGTACTGTCCTAACTGAAGCTTTCTTT,CASSMGAQGTVLTEAFF,few,TRBJ1-1,.,TRBV19
TGTGCCTGGAGACCAGGGGGCTCTGGAAACACCATATATTTT,CAWRPGGSGNTIYF,.,TRBJ1-3,TRBD1,TRBV30
TGTGCCAGCAGCGTAGGCTCGACAGGGACTGGAAACACCATATATTTT,CASSVGSTGTGNTIYF,.,TRBJ1-3,TRBD1,TRBV9
TGCGCCAGCAGGGTTAGCGACTACGAGCAGTACTTC,CASRVSDYEQYF,.,TRBJ2-7,.,TRBV5-1
TGTGCCAGCAGCTTAGGGCCTCTCTACGAGCAGTACTTC,CASSLGPLYEQYF,.,TRBJ2-7,.,TRBV7-2
TGTGCCAGCAGGGGGCAGGGGAACACTGAAGCTTTCTTT,CASRGQGNTEAFF,once,TRBJ1-1,.,TRBV2